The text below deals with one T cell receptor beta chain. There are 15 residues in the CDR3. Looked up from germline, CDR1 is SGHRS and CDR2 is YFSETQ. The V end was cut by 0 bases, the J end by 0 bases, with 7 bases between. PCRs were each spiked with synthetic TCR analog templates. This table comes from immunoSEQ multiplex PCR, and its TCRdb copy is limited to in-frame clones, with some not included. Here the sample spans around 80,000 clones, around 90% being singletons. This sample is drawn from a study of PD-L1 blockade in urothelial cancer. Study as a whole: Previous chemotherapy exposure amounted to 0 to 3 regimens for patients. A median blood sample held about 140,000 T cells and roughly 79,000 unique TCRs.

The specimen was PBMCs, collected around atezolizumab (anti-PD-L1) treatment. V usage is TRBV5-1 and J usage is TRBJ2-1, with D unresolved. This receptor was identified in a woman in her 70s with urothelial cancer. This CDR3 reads CASSLGVSSYNEQFF. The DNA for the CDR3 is TGCGCCAGCAGCTTGGGTGTGAGCTCCTACAATGAGCAGTTCTTC. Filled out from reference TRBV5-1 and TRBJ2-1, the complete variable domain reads KAGVTQTPRYLIKTRGQQVTLSCSPISGHRSVSWYQQTPGQGLQFLFEYFSETQRNKGNFPGRFSGRQFSNSRSEMNVSTLELGDSALYLCASSLGVSSYNEQFFGPGTRLTVL.